This passage covers 14 T cell receptor beta chains from one sample sequenced in a study of blood T cell repertoires in COVID-19. TCRdb's table, derived via immunoSEQ multiplex PCR, lists solely in-frame clones and lacks some. Of 200,000 to 300,000 clones listed, 83% were seen once; the top ten hold less than 6.5%. Sample: peripheral blood. The receptors come from a human donor in a cohort sampled during active COVID-19.

The sample holds one count of this clone. This chain uses TRBV6-5 with TRBJ2-7; D possibly corresponds to TRBD2 (6 bases). CDR3 size: 13 residues. V lost 5 bases, J lost 2 bases, and 10 bases lay in between. Germline V gene data show CDR1 as MNHEY and CDR2 as SVGAGI. The CDR3 is CASSRDFAYEQYF. Written as DNA, the CDR3 is TGTGCCAGCAGTCGGGACTTCGCCTACGAGCAGTACTTC.

The chain uses TRBV6-5 and TRBJ2-7, with TRBD1 matching over 7 bases. The germline V gene has CDR1 MNHEY and CDR2 SVGAGI. V dropped 9 bases and J dropped 1; count of bases not matched to a gene: 9. The CDR3 consists of 14 residues. The DNA of the CDR3 is TGTGCCAGTGGAACCCGGGACAGTTCCTACGAGCAGTACTTC. Protein sequence: CASGTRDSSYEQYF.

The chain joins TRBV6-1 to TRBJ2-3, with TRBD2 matching 7 bases. The CDR3 runs to 15 residues. Looked up from germline, CDR1 is MNHNS and CDR2 is SASEGT. Trimming removed 2 bases from V and 3 bases from J; junction bases left unmatched: 5. This CDR3 is CASSESGKGTDTQYF. The CDR3 region has the DNA TGTGCCAGCAGTGAAAGCGGGAAGGGGACAGATACGCAGTATTTT.

This chain joins TRBV6-1 and TRBJ2-3; 9 bases fit TRBD2. J gave up 6 bases and V 1 base, and 2 bases lay outside the gene matches. The CDR3 contains 14 residues. Germline CDR1 MNHNS, CDR2 SASEGT. The CDR3: CASSEVAGGDTQYF. The CDR3 DNA follows: TGTGCCAGCAGTGAAGTGGCGGGGGGGGATACGCAGTATTTT.

The chain carries TRBV2 and TRBJ1-5, with 10 bases aligning to TRBD1. CDR3 length: 21 amino acids. Germline lookup yields CDR1 SNHLY and CDR2 FYNNEI. V gave up 5 bases and J gave up 4 bases; unmatched junction bases: 23. CDR3 in amino acids: CASSPNVGTGATLGGNQPQHF. The CDR3 region has the DNA TGTGCCAGCAGTCCCAACGTTGGGACAGGGGCGACTCTGGGAGGGAATCAGCCCCAGCATTTT. Full variable domain (missing parts from reference TRBV2 and TRBJ1-5): EPEVTQTPSHQVTQMGQEVILRCVPISNHLYFYWYRQILGQKVEFLVSFYNNEISEKSEIFDDQFSVERPDGSNFTLKIRSTKLEDSAMYFCASSPNVGTGATLGGNQPQHFGDGTRLSIL.

This clone was seen more than once but under ten times. The rearrangement uses TRBV12-3 or TRBV12-4 and TRBJ2-7; the D gene is possibly TRBD2 (5 bases). V was pared by 0 bases and J by 5 bases, with 8 bases between. The CDR3 covers 13 residues. The chain's CDR3 is CASSLAWGDEQYF. The CDR3, as DNA: TGTGCCAGCAGTTTAGCTTGGGGAGACGAGCAGTACTTC.

CDR3 amino acids: CASSPGGLQETQYF. The DNA for the CDR3 is TGCGCCAGCAGCCCGGGGGGACTCCAAGAGACCCAGTACTTC. The V and J genes are TRBV5-1 and TRBJ2-5; 7 positions match TRBD2. Germline assignment: CDR1 SGHRS and CDR2 YFSETQ. The CDR3 totals 14 residues. Unmatched junction bases numbered 4, after V lost 4 bases and J lost 1 base.

This chain joins TRBV5-8 and TRBJ2-3; 11 bases fit TRBD2. Germline CDR1 SGHTS, CDR2 YDEGEE. The junction had 11 bases not matched to a gene; V was cut back by 2 bases and J by 6 bases. The CDR3 sequence is 17 residues long. The CDR3 loop reads CASSFGTGTSGSDTQYF. The CDR3 region has the DNA TGTGCCAGCAGCTTTGGAACCGGGACTAGCGGCTCTGATACGCAGTATTTT.

The genes are TRBV7-2 and TRBJ2-4; 9 bases line up with TRBD1. After removal of 6 bases from V and 11 bases from J, the junction contained 11 bases not matched to a gene. This CDR3 has 14 amino acids. The germline CDR1 and CDR2 sequences are SGHTA and FQGNSA. CDR3 DNA: TGTGCCAGCAGTTCCGGGACAGGGTTTAACTTTCAGTACTTC. Translation: CASSSGTGFNFQYF.

CDR3 in amino acids: CAISDPSTKQGEGTQYF. CDR3 nucleotides: TGTGCCATCAGTGATCCGTCGACGAAACAGGGTGAAGGTACGCAGTATTTT. The chain joins TRBV10-3 to TRBJ2-3; tentative D call: TRBD1 (6 bases). The V and J ends lost 3 bases and 8 bases respectively, with 24 bases between them. Per the germline V gene, CDR1 is ENHRY and CDR2 is SYGVKD. This CDR3 region has 17 residues.

As regards this clone: Other DNA sequences in this specimen translate into the identical CDR3. The rearrangement uses TRBV5-4 and TRBJ1-1; the match to TRBD1 covers 7 bases. V shed 0 bases and J 1 base; nucleotides not matched to a gene: 0. The germline CDR1 and CDR2 sequences are SGHNT and YYREEE (reference sequence). The CDR3 is made up of 14 amino acids. CDR3 in DNA: TGTGCCAGCAGCTTGGACAGGGGGAACACTGAAGCTTTCTTT. As protein: CASSLDRGNTEAFF.

This rearrangement joins TRBV5-1 to TRBJ1-3; D not resolved. V dropped 5 bases and J dropped 0 bases, with 6 bases sitting between them. Germline CDR1 and CDR2: SGHRS and YFSETQ. The CDR3 consists of 13 residues. The CDR3 here is CASRWSSGNTIYF. DNA for the CDR3: TGCGCCAGCAGATGGAGCTCTGGAAACACCATATATTTT.

This clone was seen ten or more times. This chain links TRBV6-6 with TRBJ2-7, with 10 bases that match TRBD1. The CDR3 extends over 14 amino acids. Germline assignment: CDR1 MNHNY and CDR2 SVGAGI (reference sequence). The ends lost 2 bases at V and 4 bases at J; junction bases unmatched: 2. The CDR3 loop reads CASSYTGQGYEQYF. CDR3 nucleotide sequence: TGTGCCAGCAGTTACACGGGACAGGGGTACGAGCAGTACTTC.

This clone was observed many times. The chain uses TRBV4-1 and TRBJ2-1, with a possible D match to TRBD2 (6 bases). Germline V gene lookup returns CDR1 MGHRA and CDR2 YSYEKL. The length of the CDR3 is 16 residues. The V gene lost 2 bases and the J gene lost 9 bases, with 20 bases spanning the gap. The CDR3 region is CASSQIGEAGLFEQFF. DNA for the CDR3: TGCGCCAGCAGCCAAATCGGTGAGGCGGGACTTTTTGAGCAGTTCTTC.